The rows below give T cell receptor beta chains drawn from one sample of a study of cytomegalovirus exposure and HLA in healthy donors. Profiled with immunoSEQ multiplex PCR; TCRdb holds only in-frame clones, not every one. The table records some 150,000 clones, around nine tenths of them present only once. The sample was PBMCs. The receptors come from a woman under 30 in good health and CMV-seropositive. Both conserved end residues are part of each CDR3. A D gene is named only where the DNA matches it firmly. Expanded clones get a size class; other rows say once, few or many, or leave the size out.

v_call,j_call,clone_size,d_call,cdr3_nt,cdr3_aa
TRBV5-1,TRBJ1-2,.,.,TGCGCCAGCAGCGTAAGGGGCGATGGCGCTGGCTACACCTTC,CASSVRGDGAGYTF
TRBV12-5,TRBJ2-2,.,.,TGTGCTAGTCTCATTGGAGCGAACACCGGGGAGCTGTTTTTT,CASLIGANTGELFF
TRBV7-6,TRBJ2-7,.,.,TGTGCCAGCAGCTTAGGCATAGGGGCCTACGAGCAGTACTTC,CASSLGIGAYEQYF
TRBV9,TRBJ1-1,.,.,TGTGCCAGCAGCGTAGATGAGCTCGGCACTGAAGCTTTCTTT,CASSVDELGTEAFF
TRBV9,TRBJ2-7,.,TRBD2,TGTGCCAGCAGCCGGCGGGAGGGCCAGGCCGAGCAGTACTTC,CASSRREGQAEQYF
TRBV7-6,TRBJ1-1,.,TRBD1,TGTGCCAGCAGCCCCAAGTCAGGGGGTGGCACTGAAGCTTTCTTT,CASSPKSGGGTEAFF
TRBV5-4,TRBJ2-5,.,.,TGTGCCAGCAGCTTGGGATACGGGGAGACCCAGTACTTC,CASSLGYGETQYF
TRBV4-2,TRBJ2-3,.,TRBD2,TGTGCCAGCAGCCGAGGCAGACTAGCGGGACGAGGAACAGATACGCAGTATTTT,CASSRGRLAGRGTDTQYF
TRBV30,TRBJ1-2,.,TRBD1,TGTGCCTGGAGTGTAGTTACAGGGGCTTATGGCTACACCTTC,CAWSVVTGAYGYTF
TRBV7-9,TRBJ2-1,.,.,TGTGCCAGCAGCTTTGTCGATGAGCAGTTCTTC,CASSFVDEQFF
TRBV28,TRBJ1-1,.,.,TGTGCCAGTACTTGGGTACAGGGTGGTGAAGCTTTCTTT,CASTWVQGGEAFF
TRBV9,TRBJ2-1,.,TRBD2,TGTGCCAGCAGCGCCGCTAGCGGACTATACAATGAGCAGTTCTTC,CASSAASGLYNEQFF
TRBV6-4,TRBJ2-1,many,TRBD2,TGTGCCAGCAGTTCACTAGCGGGAGGGCCCAATGAGCAGTTCTTC,CASSSLAGGPNEQFF
TRBV27,TRBJ2-5,.,TRBD1,TGTGCCAGCAGTTTTGCCGGGACAGTGGAGACCCAGTACTTC,CASSFAGTVETQYF
TRBV19,TRBJ1-2,.,.,TGTGCCAGTAGACAGGGTAACTATGGCTACACCTTC,CASRQGNYGYTF
TRBV5-6,TRBJ2-5,.,.,TGTGCCAGCAGCTTCCTCACAGGGGAGGCTGAGACCCAGTACTTC,CASSFLTGEAETQYF
TRBV29-1,TRBJ2-2,.,TRBD2,TGCAGCGTCGTAGCGGGAGCAGAAACCGGGGAGCTGTTTTTT,CSVVAGAETGELFF
TRBV28,TRBJ2-1,.,.,TGTGCCAGCAGTTTAGCAAGCGAGCAGTTCTTC,CASSLASEQFF
TRBV5-1,TRBJ2-1,.,TRBD2,TGCGCCAGTATGCCGGGACTAGCGGGCAATGAGCAGTTCTTC,CASMPGLAGNEQFF
TRBV4-3,TRBJ1-4,few,.,TGCGCCAGCAGCCAAGTCAAAGAAAAACTGTTTTTT,CASSQVKEKLFF
TRBV11-2,TRBJ2-2,.,.,TGTGCCAGCAGCCAGACTTTGAACACCGGGGAGCTGTTTTTT,CASSQTLNTGELFF
TRBV10-2,TRBJ2-1,.,.,TGCGCCAGCAGTGTGGGGGGCAATGAGCAGTTCTTC,CASSVGGNEQFF
TRBV4-1,TRBJ2-5,once,.,TGCGCCAGCAGCCCAAGCCCCAGGGGAGAGACCCAGTACTTC,CASSPSPRGETQYF
TRBV2,TRBJ2-1,.,TRBD2,TGTGCCAGCAGTGAACTCTCGACTAGCGGGAGAGGGGGGTACAATGAGCAGTTCTTC,CASSELSTSGRGGYNEQFF